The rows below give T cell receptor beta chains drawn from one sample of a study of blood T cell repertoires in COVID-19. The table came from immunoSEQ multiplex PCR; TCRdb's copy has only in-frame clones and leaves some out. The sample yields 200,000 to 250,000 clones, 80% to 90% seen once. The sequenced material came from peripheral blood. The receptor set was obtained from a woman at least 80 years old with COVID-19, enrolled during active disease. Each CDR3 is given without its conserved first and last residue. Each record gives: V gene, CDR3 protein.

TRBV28,ASSLPPRGTQY
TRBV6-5,ASSTGQGMHYGYT
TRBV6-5,ASRAFGQEAHGYT
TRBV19,ASSIANRENSPLH
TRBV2,ASRRQAGTDTQY
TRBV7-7,ASSLDRHTEAF
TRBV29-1,SVSGSAEAF
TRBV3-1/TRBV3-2,ASTTYQGAGEAF
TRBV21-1,ASRSGPGTYEQY
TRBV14,ASSQLTGSRGEKLF
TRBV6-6,ARPLGGGRENQPQH
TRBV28,ASTRWELRNTEAF
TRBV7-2,ASSLDYSGYNEQF
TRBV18,ASSPQGAETQY
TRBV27,ASSLRVNQPQH
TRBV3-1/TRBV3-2,ASSLSRGTQY
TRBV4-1,ASSHRVYGNQPQH
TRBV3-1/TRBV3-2,ASRGGSEQY
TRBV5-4,ASSLPTGGKNTEAF
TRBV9,ASSVGGGVSNYGYT
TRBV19,ASKPDKYYGYT
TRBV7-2,ASSLSPAQGATGYT
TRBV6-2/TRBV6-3,ASSSRGDTQY
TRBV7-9,ASTAWTAGEGYT
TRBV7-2,ASSIRLAGGPYNEQF
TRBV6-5,ATTSGYEQY
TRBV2,ASRPGQARTEQY
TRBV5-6,ASSLRGRNQPQH
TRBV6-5,ASSLTSGLNTEAF
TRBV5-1,ASSPGLAGVSTYEQY
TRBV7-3,ASSLTPEESQY
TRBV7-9,ASSGDRGNSPLH
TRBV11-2,ASSPLGQGTGNTIY
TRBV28,ASTAPTGGDGYT
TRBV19,ASSLEGLNYGYT
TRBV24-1,ATSDLGRAGQF
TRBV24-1,ATSGLAGVSDTQY
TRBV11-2,ASSLDGQGTEAF
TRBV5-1,ASSLDGDSSYNSPLH
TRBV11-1,ASSWRGYEQY
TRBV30,AWSVRGDLDNSPLH
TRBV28,ASWTGHYGYT
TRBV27,ASSLAGGTDTQY
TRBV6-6,ASSSGNSDTYEQY
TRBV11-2,ASSLDRYSKNIQY
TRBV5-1,ASSLAWQASYEQY
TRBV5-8,ASRYRRSQETQY
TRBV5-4,ASSVTGTGGRGYT